This TCR beta chain was sequenced during a study of T cells in localized non-small cell lung cancer. Broader study findings: There was higher T cell clonality in uninvolved adjacent lung than in tumor, and it was highest there. Longer overall survival was seen with higher T cell density measured in blood.

TCRdb's table, derived via immunoSEQ multiplex PCR, lists solely in-frame clones and lacks some. The repertoire holds 70,000 to 85,000 clones, about 81% seen once, with 1% to 1.5% in the top ten. The CDR3 totals 13 residues. Germline CDR1 reads SGHDT; CDR2 reads YYEEEE. V lost 3 bases and J lost 11, with 17 bases in between. With regard to this clone: No antigen is known for it.

The receptor comes from a female donor over 55 with stage I lung adenocarcinoma. This chain connects TRBV5-6 to TRBJ1-1; D is uncertain. Specimen: peripheral blood, collected before any cancer treatment. The CDR3: CASSSNNVRWAFF. The CDR3 DNA reads TGTGCCAGCAGCTCGAATAACGTAAGATGGGCTTTCTTT. Variable domain in full (rest from reference TRBV5-6 and TRBJ1-1): DAGVTQSPTHLIKTRGQQVTLRCSPKSGHDTVSWYQQALGQGPQFIFQYYEEEERQRGNFPDRFSGHQFPNYSSELNVNALLLGDSALYLCASSSNNVRWAFFGQGTRLTVV.